The T cell receptor (beta chain) described here comes from a study of control samples from healthy donors and cancer patients. The length of the CDR3 is 15 residues. Germline values: CDR1 SEHNR, CDR2 FQNEAQ (reference sequence). With V trimmed by 5 bases and J by 6 bases, 12 bases remained unmatched. TCRdb's copy holds only in-frame clones and misses some; the assay was immunoSEQ multiplex PCR. The sample holds about 110,000 clones; more than 85% are singletons and the top ten take about 16%. The receptor's source is a woman in her forties or fifties in good health. The V gene is TRBV7-9, the J gene TRBJ2-7; TRBD2 agrees at 8 bases. Sample: blood. The CDR3 loop reads CASSRTGTRTSEQYV. Here the CDR3 DNA reads TGTGCCAGCAGCCGTACCGGGACTAGGACGTCCGAGCAGTACGTC.